The rows below give T cell receptor beta chains drawn from one sample of a study of T cells in Graves' hyperthyroidism and ophthalmopathy. MiXCR, applied by TCRdb to the multiplex PCR reads, yields one record per CDR3 protein. Counted here are approximately 600,000 distinct CDR3 sequences, approximately 14% occurring once; the ten biggest clones make up around 4%. Sequenced material: blood. The receptors originated from a woman between 40 and 50 years old with Graves' ophthalmopathy. The CDR3 runs from the conserved cysteine through the conserved F or W. Each record gives: D gene, J gene, V gene, clone size, CDR3 length, CDR3 protein, CDR3 DNA. D genes are given only for firm matches. Size values are once, few and many counts, or a class for expanded clones, and some rows have none.

-,TRBJ2-7,TRBV4-2,once,16,CASSQVWVSGLGEQYF,TGTGCCAGCAGCCAAGTTTGGGTCTCAGGGTTGGGCGAGCAGTACTTC
-,TRBJ2-7,TRBV10-1,-,15,CASSASGGIFSEQYF,TGCGCCAGCAGTGCCTCGGGGGGCATCTTTTCCGAGCAGTACTTC
-,TRBJ1-2,TRBV12-3/TRBV12-4,many,16,CASSFGSGSLLYGYTF,TGTGCCAGCAGTTTCGGTTCGGGCTCCTTACTCTATGGCTACACCTTC
-,TRBJ2-2,TRBV28,-,16,CASTALGEGTPGSCFF,-
TRBD2,TRBJ2-7,TRBV7-2,many,15,CASSRTSGRINEQYF,TGTGCCAGCAGCCGGACTAGCGGGAGGATAAACGAGCAGTACTTC
-,TRBJ2-5,TRBV28,-,15,CASSGGGQGMETQYF,TGTGCCAGCAGTGGAGGAGGGCAGGGGATGGAGACCCAGTACTTC
TRBD2,TRBJ2-5,TRBV2,many,15,CASSSPLASQETQYF,TGTGCCAGCAGTTCACCACTAGCGTCTCAAGAGACCCAGTACTTC
TRBD2,TRBJ2-7,TRBV4-1,few,15,CASSQELAGVREQYF,TGCGCCAGCAGCCAAGAACTAGCGGGAGTAAGGGAGCAGTACTTC
TRBD1,TRBJ2-5,TRBV6-5,many,15,CASSFGTVTQETQYF,TGTGCCAGCAGTTTCGGGACAGTTACTCAAGAGACCCAGTACTTC
-,TRBJ2-7,TRBV7-8,many,14,CASSLDAEDYEQYF,TGTGCCAGCAGCTTAGATGCCGAGGACTACGAGCAGTACTTC
TRBD2,TRBJ2-7,TRBV28,many,13,CASSRREGHEQYF,TGTGCCAGCAGTCGGCGGGAGGGCCACGAGCAGTACTTC
-,TRBJ1-5,TRBV12-3/TRBV12-4,many,15,CASSLAQESNQPQHF,TGTGCCAGCAGTTTGGCCCAGGAGAGCAATCAGCCCCAGCATTTT
TRBD1,TRBJ1-1,TRBV6-1,many,15,CASSLGDRVDTEAFF,TGTGCCAGCAGCTTGGGGGACAGGGTGGACACTGAAGCTTTCTTT
TRBD1,TRBJ2-5,TRBV25-1,many,13,CASSLRTGWTQYF,TGTGCCAGCAGTCTCCGGACAGGGTGGACCCAGTACTTC
-,TRBJ2-2,TRBV30,few,15,CALGRTASTPGELFF,TGTGCCCTCGGCCGGACGGCCTCAACCCCCGGGGAGCTGTTTTTT